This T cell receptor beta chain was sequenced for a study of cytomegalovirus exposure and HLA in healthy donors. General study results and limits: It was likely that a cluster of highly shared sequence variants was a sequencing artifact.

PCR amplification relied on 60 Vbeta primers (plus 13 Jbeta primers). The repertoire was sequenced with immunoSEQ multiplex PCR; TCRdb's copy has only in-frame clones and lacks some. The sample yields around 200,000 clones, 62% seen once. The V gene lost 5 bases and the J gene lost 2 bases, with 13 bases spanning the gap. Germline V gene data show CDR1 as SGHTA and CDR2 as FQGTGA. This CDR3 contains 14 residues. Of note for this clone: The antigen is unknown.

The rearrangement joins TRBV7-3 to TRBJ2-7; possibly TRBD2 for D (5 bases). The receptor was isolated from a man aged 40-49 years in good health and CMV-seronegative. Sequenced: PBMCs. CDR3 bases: TGTGCCAGCAGCACCGGACTGGATCCCTACGAGCAGTACTTC. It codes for CASSTGLDPYEQYF.